This TCR beta chain was recorded in a study of T cells in Graves' hyperthyroidism and ophthalmopathy. Study outcomes and limitations: Most expanded thyroid clonotypes above 0.001 recurred in blood.

From RNA transcripts, TCR beta CDR3 regions were amplified. The study used the HTBI primer set for a first-round RT-PCR of the TCR CDR3. TCRdb recomputed calls from the multiplex PCR reads with MiXCR, one row per CDR3 protein. The table has approximately 590,000 distinct CDR3 sequences, roughly 14% seen once; the top ten hold around 7.5%. In this sample, this clonotype turned up many times. Its antigen is not identified. Disease duration under 2 months; hyperthyroidism patients were aged 18 to 65. V gave up 6 bases and J gave up 3 bases, with 11 bases separating them. Germline V gene lookup returns CDR1 SNHLY and CDR2 FYNNEI. This CDR3 region has 13 residues.

This chain uses TRBV2 with TRBJ1-1, with unresolved D. This TCR came from a woman in her thirties with Graves' hyperthyroidism. The sequenced sample was blood. The CDR3 here is CASSAGRYTEAFF. In DNA form, the CDR3 reads TGTGCCAGCAGCGCAGGACGGTACACTGAAGCTTTCTTT.